Presented here are 2 T cell receptor beta chains from one specimen sequenced in a study of T-cell memory formation after mild COVID-19. TCRdb reprocessed the 5' RACE reads with MiXCR, giving one entry per CDR3 protein. The table includes roughly 350,000 distinct CDR3 sequences, around 30% detected once. The material sequenced was PBMCs or a T cell subset sorted from them (not recorded which). These receptors all come from an adult woman who had mild COVID-19 (a few samples of this study predate the infection). Cell type and time point are not known.

The chain has TRBV6-1 and TRBJ1-4, with D possibly matching TRBD1 (6 bases). Germline V CDR1 and CDR2: MNHNS, SASEGT. The CDR3 has 15 amino acids. V lost 2 bases to trimming and J lost 4 bases, with 11 bases between them. The CDR3 nucleotides read TGTGCCAGCAGTGAAACGGGGGCGGGTAATGAAAAACTGTTTTTT. Protein: CASSETGAGNEKLFF.

This rearrangement joins TRBV12-3 or TRBV12-4 to TRBJ2-3, with 8 bases aligning to TRBD2. With 2 bases clipped from V and 0 bases from J, the junction kept 7 bases outside the gene matches. The CDR3 has 17 amino acids. The CDR3 loop reads CASSLKGTRGSTDTQYF. The DNA for the CDR3 is TGTGCCAGCAGTTTAAAGGGGACTAGGGGTAGCACAGATACGCAGTATTTT.